Sequencing of this T cell receptor (beta chain) was carried out in a study of T-cell memory formation after mild COVID-19. Overall study: TCR clusters largely stayed donor specific. Regarding the study as a whole: While clones contracting from day 15 to 85 were balanced between CD4 and CD8, later expanders leaned CD4+. The appearance of some responding clones in pre-infection memory suggested that cross-reactive memory joined. Contracting CD4+ clones sat mainly in CM and EM; CD8+ in EMRA.

Via MiXCR, TCRdb re-called the 5' RACE reads, giving one row per CDR3 protein. The sample has about 430,000 distinct CDR3 sequences; less than 25% are singletons. This clonotype has only a few counts. Its antigen is as yet unknown. V lost 3 bases, J lost 3 bases, and 15 bases lay in between. CDR1 is MGHRA and CDR2 is YSYEKL in the germline V gene. This CDR3 has 15 amino acids. The sample comprised PBMCs or a T cell subset sorted from them (not recorded which). The gene calls are TRBV4-1 and TRBJ2-7; a possible D gene is TRBD2 (7 bases). The receptor comes from an adult woman who had mild COVID-19 (a few samples of this study predate the infection). Cell type and time point are not known. The CDR3 loop reads CASSQGQGGGYEQYF. The CDR3, as DNA: TGCGCCAGCAGCCAGGGTCAAGGGGGGGGCTACGAGCAGTACTTC.